The 21 T cell receptor beta chains listed next were all sequenced from one sample in a study of response to subunit inactivated influenza vaccine. MiXCR, applied by TCRdb to the RT-PCR reads, yields one record per CDR3 protein. The sample consists of 400,000 to 650,000 distinct CDR3 sequences, around 7.9% of them appearing once. Specimen: PBMCs from blood, collected roughly 24 months after vaccination. The receptors stem from a man aged 50-75 years who received an inactivated influenza vaccine.

This clonotype was recorded a few times. CDR3 nucleotide sequence: TGCGCCAGCAGCCTTTTTCCGGGGGATCAGGAGACCCAGTACTTC. It codes for CASSLFPGDQETQYF. The chain carries TRBV4-1 and TRBJ2-5; TRBD2 is a possible D gene (6 bases). CDR1 and CDR2 (germline): MGHRA, YSYEKL. This CDR3 contains 15 residues. Trimming cost V 4 bases and J 5 bases, with 17 bases left between them.

J is TRBJ1-1 and V is TRBV5-6; D ambiguous. CDR1 and CDR2 (germline): SGHDT, YYEEEE. The CDR3 is made up of 14 amino acids. V was shortened by 1 base and J by 3 bases, with 10 bases between the two germline ends. The CDR3 nucleotides are TGTGCCAGCAGCTTGATAGGGCGGGACACTGAAGCTTTCTTT. This gives the protein CASSLIGRDTEAFF.

This clonotype was found a few times. This chain links TRBV4-2 with TRBJ2-2; D gene unclear. V shed 1 base and J shed 1 base, with 7 bases lying between them. Germline CDR1 reads LGHNA; CDR2 reads YNFKEQ. The CDR3 spans 15 residues. The CDR3 sequence: CASSQGRLNTGELFF. CDR3 sequence (DNA): TGTGCCAGCAGCCAAGGAAGATTGAACACCGGGGAGCTGTTTTTT.

This sequence joins TRBV20-1 and TRBJ2-1; TRBD2 agrees at 7 bases. Germline loops: CDR1 DFQATT, CDR2 SNEGSKA (reference sequence). The CDR3 spans 12 residues. V shed 7 bases, J shed 9 bases, and the junction held 9 bases outside the gene matches. The CDR3 nucleotides read TGCAGTGTAGGGCGGGAGAGTGGTGAGCAGTTCTTC. Translating it yields CSVGRESGEQFF.

This sequence joins TRBV3-1 and TRBJ2-3; TRBD2 matches 7 bases. Germline assignment: CDR1 LGHDT and CDR2 YNNKEL (reference sequence). After removal of 6 bases from V and 2 bases from J, the junction contained 5 bases not matched to a gene. CDR3 length equals 14 residues. For the CDR3, the DNA is TGTGCCAGCAGGCAAAGCGGGACCACAGATACGCAGTATTTT. Translation: CASRQSGTTDTQYF.

At least ten counts were recorded for this clonotype. The chain links TRBV29-1 to TRBJ2-1; D remains unclear. Per germline, CDR1 SQVTM and CDR2 ANQGSEA. This CDR3 has 13 amino acids. Trimming left V 4 bases short and J 5 bases short, with 12 bases between. CDR3 protein: CSVASTPNNEQFF. In nucleotides, the CDR3 is TGCAGCGTTGCTAGTACTCCCAACAATGAGCAGTTCTTC.

This clonotype has just a few counts. This chain's CDR3 is CASRGLETQYF. The DNA of the CDR3 is TGTGCCAGCCGGGGGTTGGAGACCCAGTACTTC. V usage is TRBV7-2 and J usage is TRBJ2-5, with a weak D call TRBD2 (6 bases). Germline assignment: CDR1 SGHTA and CDR2 FQGNSA. The CDR3 totals 11 residues. Between the trimmed V and J ends, which lost 8 bases and 5 bases, there was a span of 9 bases.

This clonotype was seen only a few times. The chain carries TRBV7-2 and TRBJ2-5; 7 nucleotides agree with TRBD2. V trimming: 5 bases; J trimming: 6 bases; junction bases outside the gene matches: 9. The CDR3 runs 14 residues. Germline loops: CDR1 SGHTA, CDR2 FQGNSA. DNA of the CDR3: TGTGCCAGCAGCCCCACGGGAGGCAGGAAGACCCAGTACTTC. This encodes CASSPTGGRKTQYF.

The CDR3: CASSSGTVANQPQHF. The DNA for the CDR3 is TGTGCCAGCAGTTCCGGGACAGTGGCCAATCAGCCCCAGCATTTT. This chain links TRBV12-3 or TRBV12-4 with TRBJ1-5, with TRBD1 matching over 7 bases. Trimming took 4 bases from V and 3 from J; bases not matched to a gene: 6. The CDR3 is 15 residues long.

The sample holds a few counts of this clonotype. V and J are TRBV12-3 or TRBV12-4 and TRBJ2-5; weak D call: TRBD2 (5 bases). This CDR3 is built from 16 residues. V shed 0 bases and J shed 0 bases, with 11 bases lying between them. The CDR3 is CASSLAGRDYQETQYF. The CDR3 DNA reads TGTGCCAGCAGTTTAGCGGGTCGGGATTACCAAGAGACCCAGTACTTC.

The table lists this clonotype with a few counts. The V gene is TRBV29-1, the J gene TRBJ1-1; the match to TRBD1 covers 10 bases. The V gene's germline CDR1 is SQVTM and CDR2 ANQGSEA. The CDR3 length is 13 residues. V lost 7 bases to trimming and J lost 3 bases; unmatched junction nucleotides: 5. CDR3 sequence (DNA): TGCAGCGGGGGACAGGGGCCTGACACTGAAGCTTTCTTT. Protein product: CSGGQGPDTEAFF. The complete variable domain, with remaining parts taken from reference TRBV29-1 and TRBJ1-1, reads SAVISQKPSRDICQRGTSLTIQCQVDSQVTMMFWYRQQPGQSLTLIATANQGSEATYESGFVIDKFPISRPNLTFSTLTVSNMSPEDSSIYLCSGGQGPDTEAFFGQGTRLTVV.

The chain joins TRBV11-2 to TRBJ2-7; D not resolved. The CDR3 is 12 residues long. Germline V gives CDR1 SGHAT, CDR2 FQNNGV. Trimming took off 8 bases at V and 0 bases at J, with 8 bases between the two ends. CDR3 nucleotide sequence: TGTGCCAGCCGATCTGTCTCCTACGAGCAGTACTTC. Its protein product is CASRSVSYEQYF.

This clonotype was observed many times. The chain has TRBV4-3 and TRBJ2-1, with TRBD2 matching 8 bases. The length of the CDR3 is 15 residues. Germline trimming cut 0 bases from V and 10 bases from J; bases unmatched to any gene: 8. CDR1 is LGHNA and CDR2 is YSLEER in the germline V gene. The CDR3 nucleotides read TGCGCCAGCAGCCAAGAACGTGCGGGAGGCGTAGAGCAGTTCTTC. Amino acids: CASSQERAGGVEQFF.

This clonotype was seen a few times. The chain is built from TRBV7-9 and TRBJ1-2; a weak D match, TRBD1 (6 bases). The V end lost 5 bases, the J end lost 4 bases, and 17 bases lay between the germline ends. In germline, CDR1 is SEHNR, CDR2 FQNEAQ (reference sequence). This CDR3 region has 15 residues. The CDR3 loop is CASSRPGTWVYGYTF. The CDR3 DNA follows: TGTGCCAGCAGCCGTCCCGGGACATGGGTCTATGGCTACACCTTC.

This clonotype showed up just a few times. The chain joins TRBV12-3 or TRBV12-4 to TRBJ2-5, with D tentatively TRBD2 (5 bases). V lost 5 bases, J lost 4 bases, and 14 bases lay in between. The CDR3 covers 14 residues. The CDR3 sequence: CASSPGLGRETQYF. CDR3 bases: TGTGCCAGCAGTCCCGGACTTGGTCGAGAGACCCAGTACTTC.

This clonotype came up many times. This chain uses TRBV3-1 with TRBJ2-7, with D hard to call. The V end lost 3 bases, the J end lost 5 bases, and 5 bases lay between the germline ends. Germline V lookup: CDR1 LGHDT, CDR2 YNNKEL (reference sequence). The CDR3 is made up of 11 amino acids. CDR3 sequence: CASSHVDEQYF. The CDR3 coding sequence is TGTGCCAGCAGCCACGTAGACGAGCAGTACTTC.

The rearrangement links TRBV27 to TRBJ2-3; 8 bases are a match to TRBD2. Germline CDR1 is MNHEY and CDR2 is SMNVEV (reference sequence). CDR3 length equals 15 residues. The ends lost 2 bases at V and 4 bases at J; junction bases unmatched: 5. In DNA, the CDR3 is TGTGCCAGCAGTTTAAACGGGGGGGCCTCAGATACGCAGTATTTT. It translates to CASSLNGGASDTQYF.

The sample holds many counts of this clonotype. The chain carries TRBV7-6 and TRBJ1-1, with TRBD1 as a possible D gene (6 bases). V lost 1 base and J lost 0, with 9 bases in between. Germline CDR1 and CDR2: SGHVS and FNYEAQ. The CDR3 consists of 15 residues. The CDR3 nucleotides are TGTGCCAGCAGCTTAGTGGGGGGCATGAACACTGAAGCTTTCTTT. It translates to CASSLVGGMNTEAFF.

A few counts support this clonotype. This chain connects TRBV6-2 or TRBV6-3 to TRBJ2-3; possible D gene TRBD1, 5 bases. Trimming removed 6 bases at V and 4 bases at J, with 20 bases between. Germline V gene lookup returns CDR1 MNHEY and CDR2 SVGEGT. CDR3 length equals 16 residues. The CDR3 protein is CASSPGHLLGADTQYF. In DNA form, the CDR3 reads TGTGCCAGCAGCCCCGGACATCTCCTAGGGGCAGATACGCAGTATTTT.

This clonotype was seen ten or more times. This chain links TRBV7-2 with TRBJ2-3; D is ambiguous. Germline CDR1 SGHTA, CDR2 FQGNSA. This CDR3 spans 12 amino acids. V was pared by 6 bases and J by 2 bases, with 6 bases between. CDR3 protein: CASRNPTDTQYF. The CDR3 nucleotides are TGTGCCAGCAGAAACCCCACAGATACGCAGTATTTT.

This clonotype was found a few times. The CDR3 spells CASSYSGASNQPQHF. The CDR3 nucleotides read TGTGCCAGCAGTTACTCGGGGGCTAGCAATCAGCCCCAGCATTTT. This sequence joins TRBV6-5 and TRBJ1-5, with D possibly being TRBD1 (6 bases). The CDR3 loop spans 15 amino acids. Germline assignment: CDR1 MNHEY and CDR2 SVGAGI. The V end lost 0 bases, the J end lost 0 bases, and 6 bases lay between the germline ends.